This T cell receptor (beta chain) appears in the sequencing data of a study of beta chain features in type 1 diabetes. This clone has only a few counts. Germline values: CDR1 SQVTM, CDR2 ANQGSEA. V gave up 5 bases and J gave up 5 bases; unmatched junction bases: 14. The CDR3 totals 15 residues. Expressed TCRB transcripts were sequenced, since all the RNA that had been isolated was reverse transcribed. Sequenced by immunoSEQ multiplex PCR; TCRdb stores in-frame clones only, minus some. The data hold 150,000 or so clones, with roughly 9.1% observed a single time. The specimen sequenced was central memory CD4+ T cells from blood. V and J are TRBV29-1 and TRBJ2-7; TRBD2 matches 8 bases. The clonotype comes from a woman in her late teens or twenties in good health. CDR3 DNA sequence: TGCAGCGTTACGCTCGTCGGGGGGGGCCTCAACGAGCAGTACTTC. It yields the protein CSVTLVGGGLNEQYF.